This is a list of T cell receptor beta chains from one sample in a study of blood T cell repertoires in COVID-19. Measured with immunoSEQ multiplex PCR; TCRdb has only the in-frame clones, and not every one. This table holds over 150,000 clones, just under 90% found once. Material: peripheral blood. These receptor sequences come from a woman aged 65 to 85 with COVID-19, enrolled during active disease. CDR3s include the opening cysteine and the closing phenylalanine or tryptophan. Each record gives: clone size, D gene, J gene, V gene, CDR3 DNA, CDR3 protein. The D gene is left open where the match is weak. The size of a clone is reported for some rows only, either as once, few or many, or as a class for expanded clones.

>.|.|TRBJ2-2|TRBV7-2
TGTGCCAGCAGCTTTTTCACGGGAAACACCGGGGAGCTGTTTTTT
CASSFFTGNTGELFF
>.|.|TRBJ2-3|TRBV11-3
TGTGCCAGCAGCTTAGGAGGGATAGGCACAGATACGCAGTATTTT
CASSLGGIGTDTQYF
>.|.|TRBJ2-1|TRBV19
TGTGCCAGTATGGCAGGGCCCTACTCCTACAATGAGCAGTTCTTC
CASMAGPYSYNEQFF
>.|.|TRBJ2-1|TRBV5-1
TGCGCCAGCAGCTTGGAACTAGCAAGGAGCAATGAGCAGTTCTTC
CASSLELARSNEQFF
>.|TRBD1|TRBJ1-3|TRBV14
TGTGCCAGCAGCCGCCGGGCAGGGGGGACTGGAAACACCATATATTTT
CASSRRAGGTGNTIYF
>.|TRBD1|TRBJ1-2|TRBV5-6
TGTGCCAGCAGCTTCGGGACAGGGTTTGCAGGTAGTGGCTACACCTTC
CASSFGTGFAGSGYTF
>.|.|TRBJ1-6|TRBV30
TGTGCCTGGAGCCGAGACAGATATTCACCCCTCCACTTT
CAWSRDRYSPLHF
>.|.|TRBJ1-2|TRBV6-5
TGTGCCAGCACTCGGGGAGTAGCCTATGGCTACACCTTC
CASTRGVAYGYTF
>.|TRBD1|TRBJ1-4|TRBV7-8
TGTGCCAGCAGCTTAGTAGGCGGGACAGGGAGGAATGAAAAACTGTTTTTT
CASSLVGGTGRNEKLFF
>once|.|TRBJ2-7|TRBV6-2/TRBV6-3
TGTGCCAGCAGTTACTCGAATTCAGGGTCCTACGAGCAGTACTTC
CASSYSNSGSYEQYF
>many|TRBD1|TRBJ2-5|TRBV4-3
TGCGCCAGCAGCCAAGATGGTACAGGGGGAAAGACCCAGTACTTC
CASSQDGTGGKTQYF
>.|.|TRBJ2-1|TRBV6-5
TGTGCCAGCAGTTACTCGAATCAGGGATCCTACAATGAGCAGTTCTTC
CASSYSNQGSYNEQFF
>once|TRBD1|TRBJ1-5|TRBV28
TGTGCCAGCAGATCCGGACAGGGTGACAATCAGCCCCAGCATTTT
CASRSGQGDNQPQHF
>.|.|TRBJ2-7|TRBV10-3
TGTGCCATCAGTAAGACAGCCAGTTACGAGCAGTACTTC
CAISKTASYEQYF
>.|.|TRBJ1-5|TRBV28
TGTGCCAGCAGTTTATCGGGTCAGCCCCAGCATTTT
CASSLSGQPQHF
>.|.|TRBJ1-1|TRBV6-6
TGTGCCAGCAGTTTAATTCCCACAGATGAAGCTTTCTTT
CASSLIPTDEAFF
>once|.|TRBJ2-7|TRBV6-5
TGTGCCAGCAGTTACTCGATTGGACAGACCTACGAGCAGTACTTC
CASSYSIGQTYEQYF
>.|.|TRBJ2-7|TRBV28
TGTGCCAGCAGGGGGGCAGGGGCCTACGAGCAGTACTTC
CASRGAGAYEQYF
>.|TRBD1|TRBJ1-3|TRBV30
TGTGCCTGGTGGACAGGACCGAGCTCTGGAAACACCATATATTTT
CAWWTGPSSGNTIYF
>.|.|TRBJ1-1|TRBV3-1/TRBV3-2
TGTGCCAGCAGCCAGACAGACACCCAAGCTTTCTTT
CASSQTDTQAFF
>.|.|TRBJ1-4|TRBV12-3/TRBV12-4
TGTGCCAGCAGTATACAACGTGAAAAACTGTTTTTT
CASSIQREKLFF
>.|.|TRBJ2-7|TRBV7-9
TGTGCCAGCAGCTACTTAAGAGACTACGAGCAGTACTTC
CASSYLRDYEQYF
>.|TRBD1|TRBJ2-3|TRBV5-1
TGCGCCAGCAGCCAACAAGGGGGCCATAACACAGATACGCAGTATTTT
CASSQQGGHNTDTQYF
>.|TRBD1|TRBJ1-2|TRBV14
TGTGCCAGCAGCCGTGGACAGGGGGCGTATGGCTACACCTTC
CASSRGQGAYGYTF
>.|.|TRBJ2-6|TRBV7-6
TGTGCCAGCAGCTTAGCGGCTCCGTCTGGGGCCAACGTCCTGACTTTC
CASSLAAPSGANVLTF
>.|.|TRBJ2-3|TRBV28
TGTGCCAGCAGGGCCGCCGAATTTAGCACAGATACGCAGTATTTT
CASRAAEFSTDTQYF
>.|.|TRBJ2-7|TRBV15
TGTGCCACCAGCAGAGGGGGCCACGAGCAGTACTTC
CATSRGGHEQYF